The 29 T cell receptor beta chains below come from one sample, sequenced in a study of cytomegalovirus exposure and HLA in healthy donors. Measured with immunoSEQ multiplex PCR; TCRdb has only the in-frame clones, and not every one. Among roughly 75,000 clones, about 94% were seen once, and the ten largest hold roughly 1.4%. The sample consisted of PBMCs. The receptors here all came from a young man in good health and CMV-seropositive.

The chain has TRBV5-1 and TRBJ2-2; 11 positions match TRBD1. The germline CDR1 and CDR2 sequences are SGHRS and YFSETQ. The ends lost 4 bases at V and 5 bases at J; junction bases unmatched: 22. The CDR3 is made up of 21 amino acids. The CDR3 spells CASSPELDRGRRNIRTGELFF. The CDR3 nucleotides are TGCGCCAGCAGCCCCGAACTGGACAGGGGGCGCCGCAATATACGGACCGGGGAGCTGTTTTTT.

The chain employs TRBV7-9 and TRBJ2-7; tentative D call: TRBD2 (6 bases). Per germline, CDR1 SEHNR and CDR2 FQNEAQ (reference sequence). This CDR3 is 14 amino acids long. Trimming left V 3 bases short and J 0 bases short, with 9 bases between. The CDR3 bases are TGTGCCAGCAGCTTGACCGGGAGCTCCTACGAGCAGTACTTC. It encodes CASSLTGSSYEQYF. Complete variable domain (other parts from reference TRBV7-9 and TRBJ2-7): DTGVSQNPRHKITKRGQNVTFRCDPISEHNRLYWYRQTLGQGPEFLTYFQNEAQLEKSRLLSDRFSAERPKGSFSTLEIQRTEQGDSAMYLCASSLTGSSYEQYFGPGTRLTVT.

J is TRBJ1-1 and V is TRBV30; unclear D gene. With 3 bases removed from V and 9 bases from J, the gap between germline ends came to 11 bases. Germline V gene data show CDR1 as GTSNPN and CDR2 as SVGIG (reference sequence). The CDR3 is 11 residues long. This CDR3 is CAWRAGFQAFF. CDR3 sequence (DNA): TGTGCCTGGAGGGCAGGTTTCCAAGCTTTCTTT.

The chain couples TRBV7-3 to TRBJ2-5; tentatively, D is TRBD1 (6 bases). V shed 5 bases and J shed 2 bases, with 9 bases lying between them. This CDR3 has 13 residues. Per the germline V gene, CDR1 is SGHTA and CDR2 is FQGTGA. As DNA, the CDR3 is TGTGCCAGCAGCCCTGACAGGCAAGAGACCCAGTACTTC. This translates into CASSPDRQETQYF.

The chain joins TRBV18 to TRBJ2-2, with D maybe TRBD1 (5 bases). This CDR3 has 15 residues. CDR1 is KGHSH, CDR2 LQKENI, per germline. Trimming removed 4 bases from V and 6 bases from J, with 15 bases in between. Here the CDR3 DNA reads TGTGCCAGCTCACGCCGGCTGGAAGGGGCCGGGGAGCTGTTTTTT. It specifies CASSRRLEGAGELFF. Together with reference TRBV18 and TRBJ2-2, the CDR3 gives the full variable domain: NAGVMQNPRHLVRRRGQEARLRCSPMKGHSHVYWYRQLPEEGLKFMVYLQKENIIDESGMPKERFSAEFPKEGPSILRIQQVVRGDSAAYFCASSRRLEGAGELFFGEGSRLTVL.

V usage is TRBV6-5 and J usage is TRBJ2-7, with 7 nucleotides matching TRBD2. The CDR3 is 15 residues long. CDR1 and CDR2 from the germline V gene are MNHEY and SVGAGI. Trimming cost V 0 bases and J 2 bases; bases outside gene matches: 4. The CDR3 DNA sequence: TGTGCCAGCAGTTACTCAGGCGGGAGAGCCTACGAGCAGTACTTC. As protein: CASSYSGGRAYEQYF.

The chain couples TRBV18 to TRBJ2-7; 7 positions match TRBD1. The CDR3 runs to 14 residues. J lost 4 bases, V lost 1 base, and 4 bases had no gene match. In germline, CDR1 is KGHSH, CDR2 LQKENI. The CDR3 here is CASSPQGQIYEQYF. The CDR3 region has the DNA TGTGCCAGCTCACCACAGGGACAGATTTACGAGCAGTACTTC.

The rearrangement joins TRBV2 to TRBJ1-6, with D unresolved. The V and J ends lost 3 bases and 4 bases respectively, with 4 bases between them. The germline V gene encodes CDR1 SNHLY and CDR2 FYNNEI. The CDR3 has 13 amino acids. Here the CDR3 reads CASSDQYNSPLHF. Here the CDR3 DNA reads TGTGCCAGCAGTGACCAGTATAATTCACCCCTCCACTTT.

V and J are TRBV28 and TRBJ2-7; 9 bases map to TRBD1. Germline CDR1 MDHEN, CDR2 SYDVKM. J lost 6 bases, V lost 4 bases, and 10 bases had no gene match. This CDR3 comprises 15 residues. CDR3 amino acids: CASSSPGTGYSEQYF. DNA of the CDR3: TGTGCCAGCAGTTCGCCCGGGACAGGGTATAGCGAGCAGTACTTC.

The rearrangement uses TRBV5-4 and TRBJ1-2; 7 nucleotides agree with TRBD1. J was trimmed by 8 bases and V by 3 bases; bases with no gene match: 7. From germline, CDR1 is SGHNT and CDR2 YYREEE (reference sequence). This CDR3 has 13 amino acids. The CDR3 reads CASSWGQTYGYTF. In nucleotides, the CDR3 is TGTGCCAGCAGCTGGGGACAGACCTACGGCTACACCTTC.

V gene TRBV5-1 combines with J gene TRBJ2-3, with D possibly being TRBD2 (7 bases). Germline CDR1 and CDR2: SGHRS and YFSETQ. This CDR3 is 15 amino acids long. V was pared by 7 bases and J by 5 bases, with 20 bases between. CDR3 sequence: CASAGDAGELDTQYF. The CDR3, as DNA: TGCGCCAGCGCAGGGGATGCGGGAGAGTTAGATACGCAGTATTTT.

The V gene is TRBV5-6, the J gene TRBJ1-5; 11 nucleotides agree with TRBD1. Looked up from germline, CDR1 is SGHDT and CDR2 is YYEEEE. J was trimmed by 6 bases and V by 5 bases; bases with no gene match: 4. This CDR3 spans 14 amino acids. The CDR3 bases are TGTGCCAGCAGTGGACAGGGGGCCCGTCAGCCCCAGCATTTT. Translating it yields CASSGQGARQPQHF.

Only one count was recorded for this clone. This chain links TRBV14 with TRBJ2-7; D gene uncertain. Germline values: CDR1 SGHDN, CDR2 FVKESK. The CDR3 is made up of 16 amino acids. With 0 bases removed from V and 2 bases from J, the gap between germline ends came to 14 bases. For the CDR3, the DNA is TGTGCCAGCAGCCAAGATGGCAAGCGACCGGCCTACGAGCAGTACTTC. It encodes CASSQDGKRPAYEQYF.

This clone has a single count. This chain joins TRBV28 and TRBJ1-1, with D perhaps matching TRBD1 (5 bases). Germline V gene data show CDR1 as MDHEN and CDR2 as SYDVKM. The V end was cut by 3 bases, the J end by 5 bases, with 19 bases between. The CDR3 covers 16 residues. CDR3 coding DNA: TGTGCCAGCAGTTTGGGGGGTCGGGGGAGAGGGACTGAAGCTTTCTTT. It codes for CASSLGGRGRGTEAFF. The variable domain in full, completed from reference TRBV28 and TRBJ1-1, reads DVKVTQSSRYLVKRTGEKVFLECVQDMDHENMFWYRQDPGLGLRLIYFSYDVKMKEKGDIPEGYSVSREKKERFSLILESASTNQTSMYLCASSLGGRGRGTEAFFGQGTRLTVV.

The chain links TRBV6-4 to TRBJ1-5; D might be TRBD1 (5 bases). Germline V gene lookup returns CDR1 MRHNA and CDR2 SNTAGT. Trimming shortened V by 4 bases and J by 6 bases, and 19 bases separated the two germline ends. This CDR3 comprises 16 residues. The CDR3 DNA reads TGTGCCAGCAGTGCCGAAGGCGGGGGGTTAGGTCAGCCCCAGCATTTT. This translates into CASSAEGGGLGQPQHF.

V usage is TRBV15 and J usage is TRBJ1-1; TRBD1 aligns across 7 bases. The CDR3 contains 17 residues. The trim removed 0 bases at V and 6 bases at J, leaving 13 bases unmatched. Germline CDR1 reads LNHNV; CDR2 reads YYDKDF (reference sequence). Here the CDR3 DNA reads TGTGCCACCAGCAGAGATGATGTAAGGGGGCGGGCACCTGAAGCTTTCTTT. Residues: CATSRDDVRGRAPEAFF.

The CDR3 protein is CASRTGGTENQPQHF. For the CDR3, the DNA is TGTGCCAGTAGAACAGGGGGCACGGAGAATCAGCCCCAGCATTTT. The chain recombines TRBV19 with TRBJ1-5; 9 positions agree with TRBD1. V was clipped by 6 bases and J by 4 bases; unmatched bases: 7. Germline lookup yields CDR1 LNHDA and CDR2 SQIVND (reference sequence). This CDR3 has 15 residues. Combining the CDR3 with reference TRBV19 and TRBJ1-5 gives the whole variable domain DGGITQSPKYLFRKEGQNVTLSCEQNLNHDAMYWYRQDPGQGLRLIYYSQIVNDFQKGDIAEGYSVSREKKESFPLTVTSAQKNPTAFYLCASRTGGTENQPQHFGDGTRLSIL.

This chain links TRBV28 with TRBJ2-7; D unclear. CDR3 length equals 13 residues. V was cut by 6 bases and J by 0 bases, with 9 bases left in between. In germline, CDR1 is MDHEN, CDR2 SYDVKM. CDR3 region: CASRRPVSYEQYF. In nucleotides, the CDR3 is TGTGCCAGCAGGCGGCCGGTCTCCTACGAGCAGTACTTC.

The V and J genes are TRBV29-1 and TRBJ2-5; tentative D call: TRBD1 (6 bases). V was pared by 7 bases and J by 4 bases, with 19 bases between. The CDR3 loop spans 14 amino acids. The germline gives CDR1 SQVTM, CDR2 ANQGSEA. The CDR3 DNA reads TGCAGCGCGCTGGAATGGGGGCATGGAGAGACCCAGTACTTC. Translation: CSALEWGHGETQYF. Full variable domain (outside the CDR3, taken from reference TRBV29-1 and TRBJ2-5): SAVISQKPSRDICQRGTSLTIQCQVDSQVTMMFWYRQQPGQSLTLIATANQGSEATYESGFVIDKFPISRPNLTFSTLTVSNMSPEDSSIYLCSALEWGHGETQYFGPGTRLLVL.

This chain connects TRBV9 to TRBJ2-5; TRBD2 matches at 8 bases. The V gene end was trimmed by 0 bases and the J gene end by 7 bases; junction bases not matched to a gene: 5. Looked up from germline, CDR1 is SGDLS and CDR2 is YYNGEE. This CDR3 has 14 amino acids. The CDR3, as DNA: TGTGCCAGCAGCGTAGCGGGGGGGAAGGGGACCCAGTACTTC. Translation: CASSVAGGKGTQYF.

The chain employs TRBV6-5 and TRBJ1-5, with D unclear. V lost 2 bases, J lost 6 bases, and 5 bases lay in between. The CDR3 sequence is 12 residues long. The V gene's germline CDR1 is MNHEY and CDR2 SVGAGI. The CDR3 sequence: CASSYELQPQHF. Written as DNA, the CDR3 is TGTGCCAGCAGTTACGAACTTCAGCCCCAGCATTTT.

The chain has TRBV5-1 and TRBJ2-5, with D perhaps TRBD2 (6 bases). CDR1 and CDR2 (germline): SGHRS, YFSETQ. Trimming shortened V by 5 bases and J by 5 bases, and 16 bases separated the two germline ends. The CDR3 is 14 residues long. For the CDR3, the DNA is TGCGCCAGCAGAAAAACGGGAGCCGGGGAGACCCAGTACTTC. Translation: CASRKTGAGETQYF.

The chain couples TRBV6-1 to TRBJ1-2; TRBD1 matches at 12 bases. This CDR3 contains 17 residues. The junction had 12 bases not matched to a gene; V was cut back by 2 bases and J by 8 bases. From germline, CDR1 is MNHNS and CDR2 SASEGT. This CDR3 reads CASSELYGGQGARGYTF. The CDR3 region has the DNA TGTGCCAGCAGTGAATTATATGGGGGACAGGGGGCAAGGGGCTACACCTTC.

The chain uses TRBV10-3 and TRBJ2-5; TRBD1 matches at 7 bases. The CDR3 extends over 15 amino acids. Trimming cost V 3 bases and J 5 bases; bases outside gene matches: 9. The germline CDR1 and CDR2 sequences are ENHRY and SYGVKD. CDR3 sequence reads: CAISDSNRGRETQYF. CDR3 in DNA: TGTGCCATCAGTGATTCAAACAGGGGCCGGGAGACCCAGTACTTC.

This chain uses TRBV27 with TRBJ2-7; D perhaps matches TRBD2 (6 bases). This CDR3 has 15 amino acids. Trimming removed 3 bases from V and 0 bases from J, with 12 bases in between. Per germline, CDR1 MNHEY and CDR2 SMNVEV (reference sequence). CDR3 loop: CASSFLGGTSYEQYF. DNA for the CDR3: TGTGCCAGCAGTTTCCTGGGCGGGACCTCCTACGAGCAGTACTTC.

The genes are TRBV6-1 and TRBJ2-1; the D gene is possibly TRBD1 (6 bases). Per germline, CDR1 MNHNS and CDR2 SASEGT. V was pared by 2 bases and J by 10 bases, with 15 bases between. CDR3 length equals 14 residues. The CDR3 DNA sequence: TGTGCCAGCAGTGAAAGGACAGCGAGGTCCGAGCAGTTCTTC. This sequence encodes CASSERTARSEQFF.

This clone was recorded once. The CDR3: CASSQDPPDRRFWDTEAFF. The CDR3 nucleotides are TGTGCCAGCAGCCAAGATCCGCCGGACAGGCGCTTTTGGGACACTGAAGCTTTCTTT. The V gene is TRBV4-2, the J gene TRBJ1-1, with 7 positions matching TRBD1. V shed 0 bases, J shed 3 bases, and the junction held 16 bases outside the gene matches. There are 19 residues in the CDR3. Germline V lookup: CDR1 LGHNA, CDR2 YNFKEQ.

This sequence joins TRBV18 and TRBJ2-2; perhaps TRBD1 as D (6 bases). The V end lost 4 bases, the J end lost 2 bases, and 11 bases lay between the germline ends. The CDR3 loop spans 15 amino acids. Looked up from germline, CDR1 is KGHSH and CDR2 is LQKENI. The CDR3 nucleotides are TGTGCCAGCTCACGGACAGATTTAAACACCGGGGAGCTGTTTTTT. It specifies CASSRTDLNTGELFF.

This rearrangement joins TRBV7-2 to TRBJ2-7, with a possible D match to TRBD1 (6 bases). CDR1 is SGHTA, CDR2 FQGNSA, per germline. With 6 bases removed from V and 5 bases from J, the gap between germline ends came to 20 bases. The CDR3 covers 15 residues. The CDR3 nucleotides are TGTGCCAGCAGTTTAAGGACAGCGGCGATCGACGAGCAGTACTTC. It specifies CASSLRTAAIDEQYF.